Below are 31 T cell receptor beta chains sequenced from a single sample in a study of T-cell reconstitution after alpha-beta-depleted transplantation in children. TCRbeta library preparation incorporated unique molecular identifiers. TCRdb reprocessed the PCR reads via MiXCR and lists one record per CDR3 protein. The table has fewer than 500,000 distinct CDR3 sequences, around two fifths seen once. The material was PBMCs, obtained before TCRalphabeta/CD19-depleted stem cell transplant. The receptors come from a girl between 2 and 10 years old with aplastic anemia, due to receive a stem cell transplant.

This clonotype was counted only a few times. The V call is TRBV12-3 or TRBV12-4, the J call TRBJ1-1; D unclear. V lost 1 base and J 7 bases, leaving 4 bases between the germline ends. The CDR3 is 11 amino acids. CDR3 DNA: TGTGCCAGCAGTTTAGGGTTTGAAGCTTTCTTT. Residues: CASSLGFEAFF.

Concerning this clonotype itself: A much more abundant neighbour one base away suggests this may be a read error. This sequence joins TRBV6-5 and TRBJ1-2; D is unresolved. The CDR3 sequence is 12 residues long. The germline CDR1 and CDR2 sequences are MNHEY and SVGAGI. CDR3 region: CASRKGPDGYSF. DNA for the CDR3: TGTGCCAGCAGGAAAGGACCCGATGGCTACTCCTTC.

The V gene is TRBV6-1, the J gene TRBJ1-1; weak D call: TRBD1 (5 bases). The CDR3 loop spans 14 amino acids. Germline assignment: CDR1 MNHNS and CDR2 SASEGT. V shed 4 bases and J shed 1 base, with 10 bases lying between them. In DNA form, the CDR3 reads TGTGCCAGCAGTGGTTCAGGGACGAACACTGAAGCTTTCTTT. Translating gives CASSGSGTNTEAFF.

This clonotype appeared many times. The gene calls are TRBV12-3 or TRBV12-4 and TRBJ2-1; 16 bases agree with TRBD2. The CDR3 totals 17 residues. V gave up 6 bases and J gave up 7 bases; unmatched junction bases: 9. CDR3 amino acids: CASSPQRGLAGGNEQFF. The CDR3 DNA reads TGTGCCAGCAGCCCCCAACGGGGACTAGCGGGAGGGAATGAGCAGTTCTTC.

This clonotype was seen ten or more times. This chain joins TRBV7-3 and TRBJ2-5; D not resolved. The CDR3 extends over 13 amino acids. Trimming left V 4 bases short and J 4 bases short, with 10 bases between. From germline, CDR1 is SGHTA and CDR2 FQGTGA. The CDR3 reads CASSSDWGETQYF. CDR3 sequence (DNA): TGTGCCAGCAGCTCAGACTGGGGAGAGACCCAGTACTTC.

This clonotype was seen more than once but under ten times. The gene calls are TRBV20-1 and TRBJ1-2; the match to TRBD1 covers 8 bases. The V segment lost 0 bases and the J segment 8 bases; nucleotides outside the gene matches: 11. The germline gives CDR1 DFQATT, CDR2 SNEGSKA (reference sequence). The length of the CDR3 is 15 residues. The CDR3 DNA reads TGCAGTGCTAGAGATCTAGGACAGGGCCCTTCCGGCTACACCTTC. This gives the protein CSARDLGQGPSGYTF.

The rearrangement uses TRBV13 and TRBJ2-1, with 15 bases fitting TRBD2. The CDR3 length is 13 residues. Germline CDR1 reads PRHDT; CDR2 reads FYEKMQ (reference sequence). Losses at the gene ends were 5 bases for V and 15 bases for J; bases not matched to a gene: 5. As DNA, the CDR3 is TGTGCCAGCAGCCCGGGACTAGCGGGAGGACCGTTCTTC. This sequence encodes CASSPGLAGGPFF. The full variable domain, completed using reference TRBV13 and TRBJ2-1, is AAGVIQSPRHLIKEKRETATLKCYPIPRHDTVYWYQQGPGQDPQFLISFYEKMQSDKGSIPDRFSAQQFSDYHSELNMSSLELGDSALYFCASSPGLAGGPFFGPGTRLTVL.

The V and J genes are TRBV29-1 and TRBJ2-3, with 11 bases fitting TRBD2. This CDR3 spans 14 amino acids. The junction had 3 bases not matched to a gene; V was cut back by 6 bases and J by 1 base. Germline loops: CDR1 SQVTM, CDR2 ANQGSEA. The CDR3 bases are TGCAGCGTGCGTAGCGGGGGGGGCACAGATACGCAGTATTTT. This codes for CSVRSGGGTDTQYF.

The chain uses TRBV4-1 and TRBJ2-1; D might be TRBD1 (6 bases). CDR3 length equals 17 residues. Deletions cut 3 bases from V and 4 bases from J, with 19 bases between. CDR1 and CDR2 from the germline V gene are MGHRA and YSYEKL. Here the CDR3 DNA reads TGCGCCAGCAGCCACAGGAAGGGGGACAATCCGTACAATGAGCAGTTCTTC. Amino acids: CASSHRKGDNPYNEQFF.

This clonotype was seen repeatedly, ten times or more. V usage is TRBV12-3 or TRBV12-4 and J usage is TRBJ2-1; 8 bases are shared with TRBD2. This CDR3 has 17 amino acids. The junction had 14 bases not matched to a gene; V was cut back by 4 bases and J by 6 bases. This chain's CDR3 is CASSSPVAGSGANEQFF. The CDR3 DNA sequence: TGTGCCAGCAGTTCCCCCGTAGCGGGAAGCGGGGCCAATGAGCAGTTCTTC.

The sample holds a few counts of this clonotype. This chain joins TRBV6-2 or TRBV6-3 and TRBJ2-3; the D is unclear. Germline V gene data show CDR1 as MNHEY and CDR2 as SVGEGT. The V gene lost 6 bases and the J gene lost 2 bases, with 15 bases spanning the gap. The CDR3 runs to 15 residues. CDR3 region: CASSQFQAITDTQYF. The CDR3 region has the DNA TGTGCCAGCAGCCAGTTTCAGGCGATCACAGATACGCAGTATTTT.

This chain links TRBV5-6 with TRBJ1-3; 7 nucleotides align to TRBD1. The CDR3 is made up of 16 amino acids. The germline gives CDR1 SGHDT, CDR2 YYEEEE. The V and J ends lost 4 bases and 0 bases, in that order; junction bases with no gene match: 7. The CDR3 DNA is TGTGCCAGCAGCGTGGGACAGAGCCTCTCTGGAAACACCATATATTTT. Amino acids: CASSVGQSLSGNTIYF.

This rearrangement joins TRBV19 to TRBJ2-1; a possible D gene is TRBD2 (5 bases). The CDR3 has 16 residues. CDR1 and CDR2 (germline): LNHDA, SQIVND (reference sequence). V lost 7 bases and J lost 0, with 16 bases in between. The CDR3 DNA reads TGTGCCAGTACGGCGGGCAGACCTAGCTCCTACAATGAGCAGTTCTTC. Its translation is CASTAGRPSSYNEQFF.

This clonotype has a count of ten or more. This sequence joins TRBV27 and TRBJ2-1, with 8 nucleotides matching TRBD2. This CDR3 contains 14 residues. Germline CDR1 reads MNHEY; CDR2 reads SMNVEV (reference sequence). J gave up 7 bases and V 3 bases, and 5 bases lay outside the gene matches. CDR3: CASSFIGGENEQFF. CDR3 nucleotide sequence: TGTGCCAGCAGTTTTATCGGGGGGGAGAATGAGCAGTTCTTC.

For the CDR3, the DNA is TGCGCCAGCAGCCAAGGAGCTAGCGGATCACAAGAGACCCAGTACTTC. Translation: CASSQGASGSQETQYF. The rearrangement uses TRBV4-1 and TRBJ2-5; 7 nucleotides agree with TRBD2. Looked up from germline, CDR1 is MGHRA and CDR2 is YSYEKL. The ends lost 1 base at V and 2 bases at J; junction bases unmatched: 7. This CDR3 has 16 amino acids.

This clonotype was recorded at least ten times. The chain has TRBV5-1 and TRBJ1-1; D not certain. CDR1 is SGHRS, CDR2 YFSETQ, per germline. The V end lost 5 bases, the J end lost 0 bases, and 11 bases lay between the germline ends. The length of the CDR3 is 14 residues. The CDR3, as DNA: TGCGCCAGCAGTTTAATGACGGTGAACACTGAAGCTTTCTTT. The encoded protein is CASSLMTVNTEAFF.

This clonotype appeared a few times. This chain links TRBV28 with TRBJ2-3, with D possibly being TRBD2 (6 bases). This CDR3 has 17 residues. Trimming removed 3 bases from V and 1 base from J, with 17 bases in between. Germline CDR1 and CDR2: MDHEN and SYDVKM. CDR3 bases: TGTGCCAGCAGTTTCCAGAAGACTAGTGACGGCACAGATACGCAGTATTTT. Translation gives CASSFQKTSDGTDTQYF.

V is TRBV4-1 and J is TRBJ2-5; D might be TRBD2 (5 bases). CDR1 is MGHRA, CDR2 YSYEKL, per germline. The CDR3 totals 15 residues. Deletions cut 1 base from V and 5 bases from J, with 14 bases between. DNA of the CDR3: TGCGCCAGCAGCCAAGGTCGGAACCCGGGGGAGACCCAGTACTTC. Its protein is CASSQGRNPGETQYF.

V usage is TRBV28 and J usage is TRBJ2-7, with 7 bases identical to TRBD1. This CDR3 region has 13 residues. V shed 8 bases, J shed 0 bases, and the junction held 4 bases outside the gene matches. Germline CDR1 MDHEN, CDR2 SYDVKM. CDR3 coding DNA: TGTGCCAGCTTCCCAGGGGGCTCCTACGAGCAGTACTTC. Its translation is CASFPGGSYEQYF.

This chain connects TRBV5-1 to TRBJ2-5; 9 nucleotides align to TRBD2. The CDR3 totals 14 residues. The germline V gene encodes CDR1 SGHRS and CDR2 YFSETQ. Trimming at V came to 4 bases and at J to 5 bases, leaving 6 bases not matched to a gene. The CDR3 reads CASSDNSGSETQYF. The CDR3 DNA reads TGCGCCAGCAGCGATAATAGCGGGAGTGAGACCCAGTACTTC.

The chain employs TRBV6-5 and TRBJ2-1; D is unresolved. V gave up 2 bases and J gave up 9 bases, with 11 bases separating them. Germline V gene lookup returns CDR1 MNHEY and CDR2 SVGAGI. The CDR3 has 13 residues. In DNA, the CDR3 is TGTGCCAGCAGTTACGGATCTTTAGGTGAGCAGTTCTTC. This gives the protein CASSYGSLGEQFF.

The V gene is TRBV7-3, the J gene TRBJ2-3, with D perhaps matching TRBD2 (5 bases). With 2 bases removed from V and 4 bases from J, the gap between germline ends came to 10 bases. The CDR3 consists of 14 residues. The germline V gene encodes CDR1 SGHTA and CDR2 FQGTGA. CDR3 amino acids: CASSLEYGADTQYF. CDR3 in DNA: TGTGCCAGCAGCTTAGAGTACGGGGCAGATACGCAGTATTTT.

The V and J genes are TRBV20-1 and TRBJ2-1; D not resolved. Germline values: CDR1 DFQATT, CDR2 SNEGSKA (reference sequence). The CDR3 has 13 residues. V was cut by 1 base and J by 12 bases, with 16 bases left in between. CDR3 in DNA: TGCAGTGCTAGAGGACCCGGGCTAGTGGGGCAGTTCTTC. This encodes CSARGPGLVGQFF.

This clonotype came up many times. V and J are TRBV5-1 and TRBJ2-5, with D perhaps matching TRBD2 (6 bases). Germline V CDR1 and CDR2: SGHRS, YFSETQ. The CDR3 runs 14 residues. V was shortened by 3 bases and J by 2 bases, with 11 bases between the two germline ends. CDR3 DNA: TGCGCCAGCAGCTCGGGACTCCAACAAGAGACCCAGTACTTC. It yields the protein CASSSGLQQETQYF. The full variable domain, rest sourced from reference TRBV5-1 and TRBJ2-5, is KAGVTQTPRYLIKTRGQQVTLSCSPISGHRSVSWYQQTPGQGLQFLFEYFSETQRNKGNFPGRFSGRQFSNSRSEMNVSTLELGDSALYLCASSSGLQQETQYFGPGTRLLVL.

This clonotype was seen more than once but under ten times. CDR3 in amino acids: CASSLRTGFEKLFF. DNA for the CDR3: TGCGCCAGCAGCCTCCGGACAGGTTTCGAAAAACTGTTTTTT. This rearrangement joins TRBV4-1 to TRBJ1-4; the match to TRBD1 covers 7 bases. J was trimmed by 8 bases and V by 4 bases; bases with no gene match: 7. Germline V gene data show CDR1 as MGHRA and CDR2 as YSYEKL. CDR3 length: 14 residues.

The chain employs TRBV20-1 and TRBJ2-7; 9 nucleotides agree with TRBD2. The CDR3 consists of 14 residues. Germline CDR1 is DFQATT and CDR2 is SNEGSKA (reference sequence). V shed 0 bases and J 4 bases; nucleotides not matched to a gene: 4. The CDR3 sequence is CSARDLAGRYEQYF. The CDR3 bases are TGCAGTGCTAGAGATCTAGCGGGGAGGTACGAGCAGTACTTC.

V usage is TRBV20-1 and J usage is TRBJ2-3, with 7 bases aligning to TRBD2. V dropped 3 bases and J dropped 2; count of bases not matched to a gene: 8. The CDR3 spans 15 residues. Germline CDR1 reads DFQATT; CDR2 reads SNEGSKA (reference sequence). This CDR3 reads CSASSTSVYTDTQYF. CDR3 sequence (DNA): TGCAGTGCTAGCTCTACTAGCGTATACACAGATACGCAGTATTTT.

In its sample, this clonotype was seen a few times. The chain links TRBV15 to TRBJ1-4; D might be TRBD1 (6 bases). Trimming stripped 1 base from V and 0 bases from J, with 9 bases between. This CDR3 is built from 16 residues. The germline gives CDR1 LNHNV, CDR2 YYDKDF (reference sequence). CDR3 sequence: CATSRGQVATNEKLFF. The CDR3 DNA reads TGTGCCACCAGCAGAGGACAGGTTGCAACTAATGAAAAACTGTTTTTT. Full variable domain (missing parts from reference TRBV15 and TRBJ1-4): DAMVIQNPRYQVTQFGKPVTLSCSQTLNHNVMYWYQQKSSQAPKLLFHYYDKDFNNEADTPDNFQSRRPNTSFCFLDIRSPGLGDTAMYLCATSRGQVATNEKLFFGSGTQLSVL.

Concerning this clonotype: Given a much more abundant clone one base away, this may be a read error. The chain has TRBV5-1 and TRBJ2-5, with no clear D. The CDR3 is made up of 14 amino acids. Germline CDR1 and CDR2: SGHRS and YFSETQ. CDR3 amino acids: CTSSFTPAQETQYF. The CDR3 DNA is TGCACCAGCAGCTTTACCCCGGCCCAAGAGACCCAGTACTTC.

Concerning this clonotype itself: This may arise from a read error, as a much more abundant clone is one base away. The chain has TRBV7-8 and TRBJ2-1; unclear D gene. V was cut by 0 bases and J by 3 bases, with 6 bases left in between. The CDR3 is 14 amino acids. Germline lookup yields CDR1 SGHVS and CDR2 FQNEAQ. Written as DNA, the CDR3 is TGTGCCAGCAGCTTAGCGGGTATCTACAATGAGCAGTTCTTC. Protein product: CASSLAGIYNEQFF.

The rearrangement links TRBV9 to TRBJ2-5; maybe TRBD2 (5 bases). This CDR3 spans 16 amino acids. From germline, CDR1 is SGDLS and CDR2 YYNGEE. V lost 3 bases and J 5 bases, leaving 20 bases between the germline ends. CDR3 in amino acids: CASSAEGVGRWETQYF. The CDR3 DNA is TGTGCCAGCAGCGCTGAGGGAGTAGGCCGGTGGGAGACCCAGTACTTC.